The rows below give T cell receptor beta chains drawn from one sample of a study of molecular identifiers for immune sequencing clone quantification. MiXCR, run by TCRdb on the PCR reads, gives a single entry per CDR3 protein. The sample has around 82,000 distinct CDR3 sequences, under 20% seen once; the top ten hold roughly 0.89%. Source material: naive CD8+ T cells from blood, with Jurkat cell RNA spiked in. Receptors originate from a human donor in good health. Some libraries in this study had Jurkat cell RNA spiked in. Both conserved end residues are part of each CDR3. D genes are given only for firm matches. The size of a clone is reported for some rows only, either as once, few or many, or as a class for expanded clones.

many	TRBJ1-1	TRBV28	.	CASSKQGWVAFF	TGTGCCAGCAGTAAACAGGGATGGGTAGCTTTCTTT
many	TRBJ1-6	TRBV6-2/TRBV6-3	.	CASSYLDSPLHF	TGTGCCAGCAGCTATTTGGATTCACCCCTCCACTTT
many	TRBJ1-2	TRBV28	.	CASSIRTGAAYGYTF	TGTGCCAGCAGCATCCGAACCGGGGCCGCCTATGGCTACACCTTC
many	TRBJ2-7	TRBV20-1	TRBD2	CSARDWRGGYEQYF	TGCAGTGCTAGAGATTGGCGGGGGGGATACGAGCAGTACTTC
.	TRBJ2-3	TRBV6-5	.	CASSNDLGGSSTDTQYF	TGTGCCAGCAGCAACGATCTCGGGGGCTCTAGCACAGATACGCAGTATTTT
many	TRBJ1-1	TRBV11-2	TRBD1	CASRATGQLNTEAFF	TGTGCCAGCAGGGCCACGGGACAGCTGAACACTGAAGCTTTCTTT
many	TRBJ2-5	TRBV4-1	TRBD1	CASSQTGQSSQETQYF	TGCGCCAGCAGCCAAACGGGACAGTCCAGCCAAGAGACCCAGTACTTC
many	TRBJ1-1	TRBV19	.	CATRPGYGEAFF	TGTGCCACAAGACCGGGTTACGGTGAAGCTTTCTTT
few	TRBJ2-7	TRBV27	TRBD2	CASSPGTSQPWEQYF	TGTGCCAGCAGTCCCGGGACTAGCCAACCATGGGAGCAGTACTTC
many	TRBJ2-7	TRBV6-2/TRBV6-3	.	CASSYQDNSYEQYF	TGTGCCAGCAGTTATCAGGACAACTCCTACGAGCAGTACTTC
many	TRBJ2-1	TRBV19	TRBD2	CASSELAGSSYNEQFF	TGTGCCAGTAGCGAACTAGCGGGGTCGTCCTACAATGAGCAGTTCTTC
.	TRBJ1-1	TRBV6-1	.	CASSEAQGYTEAFF	TGTGCCAGCAGTGAAGCGCAGGGTTACACTGAAGCTTTCTTT
many	TRBJ1-4	TRBV12-3/TRBV12-4	.	CASSLSSEKLFF	TGTGCCAGCAGTTTATCCTCGGAAAAACTGTTTTTT
many	TRBJ2-7	TRBV30	.	CAWSSPYYEQYF	TGTGCCTGGTCGTCTCCGTATTACGAGCAGTACTTC
many	TRBJ2-7	TRBV5-4	TRBD1	CASSLQGSAYEQYF	TGTGCCAGCAGTTTACAGGGGTCTGCCTACGAGCAGTACTTC
many	TRBJ1-1	TRBV28	TRBD1	CASSARGTATEAFF	TGTGCCAGCAGCGCCAGGGGGACGGCCACTGAAGCTTTCTTT
many	TRBJ2-3	TRBV7-6	TRBD1	CASSSPGQRTDTQYF	TGTGCCAGCAGCTCGCCGGGACAGAGGACAGATACGCAGTATTTT
many	TRBJ2-7	TRBV29-1	TRBD1	CSALTGTGDSYEQYF	TGCAGCGCCCTAACGGGGACAGGAGACTCCTACGAGCAGTACTTC
many	TRBJ2-3	TRBV27	.	CASSATPVRVTDTQYF	TGTGCCAGCAGTGCCACCCCCGTGAGGGTTACAGATACGCAGTATTTT
many	TRBJ2-1	TRBV19	TRBD1	CASKFRGMNEQFF	TGTGCCAGTAAGTTCAGGGGGATGAATGAGCAGTTCTTC
many	TRBJ1-1	TRBV7-9	.	CASSPPGRDTEAFF	TGTGCCAGCAGCCCCCCCGGCCGAGACACTGAAGCTTTCTTT
many	TRBJ1-1	TRBV6-5	.	CASSYMTRQGPRPEAFF	TGTGCCAGCAGTTATATGACACGCCAGGGCCCCAGGCCTGAAGCTTTCTTT
many	TRBJ2-3	TRBV24-1	.	CATSDHLPSGTDTQYF	TGTGCCACCAGTGACCACTTGCCCAGTGGCACAGATACGCAGTATTTT
many	TRBJ2-7	TRBV4-2	TRBD1	CASSQTGQGTSYEQYF	TGTGCCAGCAGCCAAACCGGACAGGGGACCTCCTACGAGCAGTACTTC
many	TRBJ2-3	TRBV20-1	.	CSAHVETDTQYF	TGCAGTGCCCATGTGGAAACAGATACGCAGTATTTT
many	TRBJ2-3	TRBV5-4	TRBD2	CASSLIGLGADTQYF	TGTGCCAGCAGCTTGATCGGACTAGGTGCAGATACGCAGTATTTT
.	TRBJ1-6	TRBV7-2	.	CASSLAASSPLHF	TGTGCCAGCAGCTTAGCGGCCTCATCACCCCTCCACTTT
many	TRBJ2-7	TRBV6-5	TRBD2	CASSDRGGGRIEQYF	TGTGCCAGCAGTGACCGGGGCGGGGGGAGAATCGAGCAGTACTTC
many	TRBJ2-7	TRBV7-8	.	CASSLEPGIYEQYF	TGTGCCAGCAGCTTAGAGCCGGGGATCTACGAGCAGTACTTC
many	TRBJ1-1	TRBV3-1	.	CASSQESSSNTEAFF	TGTGCCAGCAGCCAAGAATCTTCCTCGAACACTGAAGCTTTCTTT
many	TRBJ1-1	TRBV5-6	.	CASSSEPVLMNTEAFF	TGTGCCAGCAGCTCGGAGCCCGTACTAATGAACACTGAAGCTTTCTTT
.	TRBJ2-5	TRBV6-2/TRBV6-3	.	CASSAHQVGGPAWIQETQYF	TGTGCCAGCAGCGCCCATCAAGTCGGGGGTCCAGCTTGGATCCAAGAGACCCAGTACTTC
many	TRBJ2-7	TRBV20-1	TRBD1	CSARVPGQIYEQYF	TGCAGTGCTAGGGTGCCGGGACAGATCTACGAGCAGTACTTC
.	TRBJ2-3	TRBV2	TRBD1	CARRQGPTDTQYF	TGTGCCAGGAGACAGGGCCCCACAGATACGCAGTATTTT
many	TRBJ2-7	TRBV6-6	TRBD2	CASSSLAGGLTYEQYF	TGTGCCAGCAGTTCCCTAGCGGGGGGGCTGACGTACGAGCAGTACTTC
many	TRBJ1-2	TRBV20-1	.	CSARIWGRTLHYGYTF	TGCAGTGCTAGGATTTGGGGACGGACCCTCCACTATGGCTACACCTTC
many	TRBJ1-1	TRBV4-2	.	CASSQEVGGGWGTEAFF	TGTGCCAGCAGCCAAGAAGTTGGGGGGGGCTGGGGTACTGAAGCTTTCTTT
many	TRBJ2-5	TRBV5-4	TRBD2	CASSPGLAGQETQYF	TGTGCCAGCAGCCCAGGACTAGCGGGTCAAGAGACCCAGTACTTC
many	TRBJ2-7	TRBV4-1	.	CASSQDRMGLVGQYF	TGCGCCAGCAGCCAAGATCGGATGGGGTTGGTGGGGCAGTACTTC
many	TRBJ2-3	TRBV11-2	.	CASSGGERVSTDTQYF	TGTGCCAGCAGCGGGGGAGAACGGGTCAGCACAGATACGCAGTATTTT
many	TRBJ2-7	TRBV6-5	.	CASSPGRPIAYEQYF	TGTGCCAGCAGTCCCGGGCGGCCTATAGCCTACGAGCAGTACTTC
.	TRBJ2-5	TRBV10-3	.	CAISESDFTKRKKETQYF	TGTGCCATCAGTGAGTCTGACTTCACGAAGAGAAAAAAAGAGACCCAGTACTTC
few	TRBJ2-1	TRBV7-9	TRBD2	CASVTSGSIYEQFF	TGTGCCAGCGTTACTAGCGGGAGTATTTATGAGCAGTTCTTC
once	TRBJ1-1	TRBV4-3	.	CASSQDNSGMNTEAFF	TGCGCCAGCAGCCAAGATAATTCAGGGATGAACACTGAAGCTTTCTTT
many	TRBJ2-7	TRBV3-1	TRBD1	CASSQYPGQRPYEQYF	TGTGCCAGCAGCCAGTATCCGGGACAGAGACCCTACGAGCAGTACTTC
many	TRBJ2-7	TRBV25-1	.	CASSEPGRDLYEQYF	TGTGCCAGCAGTGAACCCGGCAGGGATCTGTACGAGCAGTACTTC
few	TRBJ2-7	TRBV3-1	.	CASSQEGEPMEEYF	TGTGCCAGCAGCCAAGAAGGCGAACCGATGGAGGAGTACTTC
many	TRBJ1-5	TRBV7-9	.	CASSQLNQPQHF	TGTGCCAGCAGCCAGCTCAATCAGCCCCAGCATTTT
many	TRBJ2-3	TRBV4-3	.	CASSPFTGGGTDTQYF	TGCGCCAGCAGCCCCTTTACCGGGGGAGGCACAGATACGCAGTATTTT
many	TRBJ1-1	TRBV27	.	CASSSITGPNTEAFF	TGTGCCAGCAGTTCCATTACAGGTCCGAACACTGAAGCTTTCTTT
.	TRBJ2-3	TRBV13	.	CASRAGVADPSTDTQYF	TGTGCCAGCAGAGCCGGGGTAGCGGACCCGAGCACAGATACGCAGTATTTT
many	TRBJ2-3	TRBV20-1	TRBD2	CSARRLAGAADTQYF	TGCAGTGCTAGAAGGCTAGCGGGGGCGGCAGATACGCAGTATTTT
many	TRBJ2-1	TRBV6-2/TRBV6-3	.	CASSYPDNEQFF	TGTGCCAGCAGTTACCCCGACAATGAGCAGTTCTTC